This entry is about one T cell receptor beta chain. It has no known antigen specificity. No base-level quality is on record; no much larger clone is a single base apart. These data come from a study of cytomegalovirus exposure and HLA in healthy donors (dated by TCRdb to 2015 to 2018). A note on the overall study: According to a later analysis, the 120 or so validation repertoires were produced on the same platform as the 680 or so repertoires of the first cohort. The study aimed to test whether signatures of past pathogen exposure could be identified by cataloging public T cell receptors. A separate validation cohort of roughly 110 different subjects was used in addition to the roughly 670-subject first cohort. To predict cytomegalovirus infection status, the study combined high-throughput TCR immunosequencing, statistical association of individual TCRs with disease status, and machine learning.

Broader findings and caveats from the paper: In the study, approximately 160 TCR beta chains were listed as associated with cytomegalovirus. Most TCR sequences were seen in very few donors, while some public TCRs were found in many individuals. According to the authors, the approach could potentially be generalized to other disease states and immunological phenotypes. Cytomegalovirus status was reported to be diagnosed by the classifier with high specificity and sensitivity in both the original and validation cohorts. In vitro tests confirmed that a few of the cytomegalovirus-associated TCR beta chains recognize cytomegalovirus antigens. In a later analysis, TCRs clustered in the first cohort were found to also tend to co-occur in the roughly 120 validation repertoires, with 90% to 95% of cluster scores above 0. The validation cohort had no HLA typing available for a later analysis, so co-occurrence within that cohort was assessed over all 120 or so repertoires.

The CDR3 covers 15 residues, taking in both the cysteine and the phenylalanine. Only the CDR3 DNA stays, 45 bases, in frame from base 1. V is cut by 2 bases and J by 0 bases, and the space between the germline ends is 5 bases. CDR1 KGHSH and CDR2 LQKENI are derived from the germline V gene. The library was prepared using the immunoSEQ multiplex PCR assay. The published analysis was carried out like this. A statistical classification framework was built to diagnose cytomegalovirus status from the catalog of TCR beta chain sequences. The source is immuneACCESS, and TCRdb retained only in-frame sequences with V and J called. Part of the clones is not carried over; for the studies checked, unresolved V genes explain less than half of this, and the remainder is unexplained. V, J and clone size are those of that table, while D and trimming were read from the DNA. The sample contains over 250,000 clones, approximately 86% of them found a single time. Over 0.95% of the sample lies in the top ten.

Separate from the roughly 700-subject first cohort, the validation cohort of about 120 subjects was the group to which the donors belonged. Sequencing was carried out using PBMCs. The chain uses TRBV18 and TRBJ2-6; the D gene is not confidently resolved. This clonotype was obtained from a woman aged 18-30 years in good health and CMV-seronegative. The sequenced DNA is TGTGCCAGCTCACCAGGCATCTCTGGGGCCAACGTCCTGACTTTC. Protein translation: CASSPGISGANVLTF.